This record concerns one T cell receptor (beta chain) sequence. The CDR3 is made up of 13 amino acids. Trimming shortened V by 0 bases and J by 7 bases, and 11 bases separated the two germline ends. In germline, CDR1 is SGDLS, CDR2 YYNGEE. This sample is drawn from a study of technical replicates of blood from several donors. TCRdb keeps only in-frame clones here, not all; method: immunoSEQ multiplex PCR. This table holds approximately 75,000 clones, approximately 80% found once. The source material was PBMCs. The TCR originated in a human donor in good health. Some clones in this sample may be carry-over from other donors' samples. The chain combines TRBV9 with TRBJ2-7; tentatively, D is TRBD2 (5 bases). CDR3 protein: CASSVGASGEQYF. CDR3 DNA: TGTGCCAGCAGCGTAGGGGCGTCGGGGGAGCAGTACTTC.